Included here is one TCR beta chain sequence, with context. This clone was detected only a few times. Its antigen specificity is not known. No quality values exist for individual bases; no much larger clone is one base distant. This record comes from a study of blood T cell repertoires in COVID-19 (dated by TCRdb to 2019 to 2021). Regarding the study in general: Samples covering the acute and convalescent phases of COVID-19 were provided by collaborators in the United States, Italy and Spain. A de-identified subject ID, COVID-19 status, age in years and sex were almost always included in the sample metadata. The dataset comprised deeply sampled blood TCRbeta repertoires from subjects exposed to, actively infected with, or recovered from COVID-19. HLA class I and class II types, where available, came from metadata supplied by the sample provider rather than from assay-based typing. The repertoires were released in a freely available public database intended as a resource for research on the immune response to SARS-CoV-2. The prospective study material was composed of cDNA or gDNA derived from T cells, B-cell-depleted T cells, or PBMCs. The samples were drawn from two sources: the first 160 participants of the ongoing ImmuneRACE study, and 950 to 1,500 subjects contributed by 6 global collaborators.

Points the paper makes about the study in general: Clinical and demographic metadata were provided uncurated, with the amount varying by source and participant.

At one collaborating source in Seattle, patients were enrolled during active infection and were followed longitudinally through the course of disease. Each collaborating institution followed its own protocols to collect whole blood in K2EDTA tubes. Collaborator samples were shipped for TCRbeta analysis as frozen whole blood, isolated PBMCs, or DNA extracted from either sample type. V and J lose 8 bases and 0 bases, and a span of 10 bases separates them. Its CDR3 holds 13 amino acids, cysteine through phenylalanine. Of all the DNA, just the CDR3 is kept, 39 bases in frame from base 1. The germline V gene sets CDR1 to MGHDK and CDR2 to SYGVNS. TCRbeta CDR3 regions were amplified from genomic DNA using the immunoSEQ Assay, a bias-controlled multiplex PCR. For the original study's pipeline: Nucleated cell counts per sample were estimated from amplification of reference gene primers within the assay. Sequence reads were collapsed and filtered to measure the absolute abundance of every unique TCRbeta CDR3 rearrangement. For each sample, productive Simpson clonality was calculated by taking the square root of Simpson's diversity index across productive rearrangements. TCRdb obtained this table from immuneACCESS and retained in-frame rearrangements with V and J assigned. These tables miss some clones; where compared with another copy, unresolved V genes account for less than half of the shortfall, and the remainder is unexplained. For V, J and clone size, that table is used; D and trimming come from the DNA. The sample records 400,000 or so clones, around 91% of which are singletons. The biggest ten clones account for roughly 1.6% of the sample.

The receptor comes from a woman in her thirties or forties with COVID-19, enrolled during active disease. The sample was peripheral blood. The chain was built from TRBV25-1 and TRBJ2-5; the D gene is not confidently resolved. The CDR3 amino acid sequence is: CASRPGHQETQYF. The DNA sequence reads TGTGCCAGCCGTCCTGGGCACCAAGAGACCCAGTACTTC.